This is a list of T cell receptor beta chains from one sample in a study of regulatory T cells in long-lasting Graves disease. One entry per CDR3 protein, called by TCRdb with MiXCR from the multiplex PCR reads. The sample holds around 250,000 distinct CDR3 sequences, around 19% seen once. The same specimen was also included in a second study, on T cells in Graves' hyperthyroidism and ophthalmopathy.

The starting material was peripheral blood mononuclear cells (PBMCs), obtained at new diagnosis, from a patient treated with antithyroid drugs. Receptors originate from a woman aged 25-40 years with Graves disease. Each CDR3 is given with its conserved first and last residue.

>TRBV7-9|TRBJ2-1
CASSLPLRGKSYNEQFF
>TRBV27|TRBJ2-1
CASSFDLGDNEQFF
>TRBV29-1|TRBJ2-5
CSVKLAQETQYF
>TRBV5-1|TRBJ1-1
CASSLTRSKMNTEAFF
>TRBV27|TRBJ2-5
CASTPTGTSGQKRETQYF
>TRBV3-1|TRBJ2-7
CASSQAPPTYEQYF
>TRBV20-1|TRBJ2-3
CSALSGGPDTQYF
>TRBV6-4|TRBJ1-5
CASRPQGVLGNQPQHF
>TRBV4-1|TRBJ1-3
CASSQGRVSSGNTIYF
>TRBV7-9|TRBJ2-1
CASSLGLATNEQFF
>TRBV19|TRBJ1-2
CASSPGTGFIYGYTF
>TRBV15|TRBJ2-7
CATSRKRTGTYEQYF
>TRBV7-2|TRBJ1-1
CASSLATGVPEAFF
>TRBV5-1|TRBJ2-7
CASSPDKAQTYEQYF
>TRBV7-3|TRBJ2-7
CASSSDREAEQYF
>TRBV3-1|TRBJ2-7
CASSPFGIPLYEQYF
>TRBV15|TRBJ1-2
CATSREGGRGYTF
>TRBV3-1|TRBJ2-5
CASSQVGLRETQYF
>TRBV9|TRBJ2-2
CASSVPSLGGDTGELFF
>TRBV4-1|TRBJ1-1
CASSRTGTQKNTEAFF
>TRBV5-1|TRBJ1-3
CASSLGYVGTGNTIYF
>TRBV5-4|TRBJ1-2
CASSSGQQNSYGYTF
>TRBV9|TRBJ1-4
CASSVGGQGNNEKLFF
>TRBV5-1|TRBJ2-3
CASSPRDRDTDTQYF
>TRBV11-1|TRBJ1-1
CASSLDKGIGAFF
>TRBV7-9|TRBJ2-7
CASSLEVAAYEEYF
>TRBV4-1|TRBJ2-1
CASSQPGLSDEQFF
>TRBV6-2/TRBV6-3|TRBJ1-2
CASSYSGTTNYGYTF
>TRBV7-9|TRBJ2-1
CASSHTTGDEQFF
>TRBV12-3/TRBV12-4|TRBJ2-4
CASSWRGDRLNIQYF
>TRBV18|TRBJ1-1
CASSRQSLAKNTEAFF
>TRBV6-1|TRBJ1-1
CASSDMGRSNTEAFF
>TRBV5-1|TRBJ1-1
CASSATGQVNTEAFF
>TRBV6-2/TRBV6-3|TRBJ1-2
CAVAGTYGYTF
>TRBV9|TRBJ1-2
CASSDPSTGLANYGYTF
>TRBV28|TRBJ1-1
CASIEGAGTGSNFREAFF
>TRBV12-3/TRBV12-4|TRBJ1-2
CASSLIGQTYGYTF
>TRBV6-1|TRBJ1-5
CAVLWGQILSNQPQHF
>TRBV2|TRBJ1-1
CASNLEQLNTEAFF
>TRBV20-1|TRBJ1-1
CSARDRGSLDRYTEAFF
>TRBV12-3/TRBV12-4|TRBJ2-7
CASSSRDSNYEQYF
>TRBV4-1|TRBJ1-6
CASSPQSGGYNSPLHF
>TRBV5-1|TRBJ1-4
CASSETSFGQEKLFF
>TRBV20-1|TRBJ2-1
CSARGGAYEQFF
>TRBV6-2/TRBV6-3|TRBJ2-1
CASSYQSRDNEQFF
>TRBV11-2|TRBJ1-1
CASSSNRGPNTEAFF
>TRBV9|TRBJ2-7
CASSVDPMARYEQYF
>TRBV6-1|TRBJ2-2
CASLLWGAYTGELFF
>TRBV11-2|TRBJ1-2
CASSPPEGYGYTF
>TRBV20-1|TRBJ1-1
CSAQIRGVRTEAFF
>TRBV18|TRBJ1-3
CASSSGQGNTIYF
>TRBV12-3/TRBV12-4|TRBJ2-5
CASSLTGGGETQYF
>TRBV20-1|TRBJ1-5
CSASRSDQPQHF
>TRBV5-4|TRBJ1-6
CASSLDPYNSPLHF
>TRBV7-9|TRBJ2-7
CASSFTDSGEQYF
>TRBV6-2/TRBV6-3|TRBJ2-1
CASSLGLSSYNEQFF
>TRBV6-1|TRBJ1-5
CASSESGGGNQPQHF
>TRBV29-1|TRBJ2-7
CSVGGGGLGYEQYF
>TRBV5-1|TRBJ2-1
CASSLTRTSGGDNEQFF
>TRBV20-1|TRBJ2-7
CSASGAKTYEQYF